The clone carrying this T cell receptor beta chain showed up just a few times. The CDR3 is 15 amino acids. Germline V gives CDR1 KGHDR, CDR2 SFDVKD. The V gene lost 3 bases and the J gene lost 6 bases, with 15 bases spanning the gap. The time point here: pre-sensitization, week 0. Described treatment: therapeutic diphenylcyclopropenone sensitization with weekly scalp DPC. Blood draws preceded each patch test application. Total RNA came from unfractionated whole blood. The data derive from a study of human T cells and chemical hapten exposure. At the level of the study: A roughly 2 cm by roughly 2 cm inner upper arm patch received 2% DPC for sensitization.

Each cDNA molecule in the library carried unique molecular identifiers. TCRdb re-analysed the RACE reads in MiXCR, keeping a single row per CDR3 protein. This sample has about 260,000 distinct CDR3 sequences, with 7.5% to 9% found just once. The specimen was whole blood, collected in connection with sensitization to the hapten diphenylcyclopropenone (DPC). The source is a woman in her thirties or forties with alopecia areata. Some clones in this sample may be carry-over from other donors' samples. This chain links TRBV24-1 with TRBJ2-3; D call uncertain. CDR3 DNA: TGTGCCACCAGTGATGCTTCCGGGTCCTACGATACGCAGTATTTT. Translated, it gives CATSDASGSYDTQYF.